The T cell receptor (beta chain) under discussion was sequenced for a study of shared clonotypes between healthy human individuals. On the study more broadly: The study drew on a couple of women and three men aged 18 to 49 as donors.

Adult donors, all healthy and HIV-negative, had no recent acute infections or vaccinations. Findings of the study overall: Relative to memory subsets, naive subsets generally showed larger estimated richness.

For this clone: No antigen is known for it. This specimen includes other DNA sequences encoding the same CDR3.

Trimming cost V 0 bases and J 3 bases; bases outside gene matches: 2. Looked up from germline, CDR1 is MNHEY and CDR2 is SVGAGI. The CDR3 consists of 15 residues. The genomic DNA of each subset was split evenly across several immunoSEQ plates. Sequencing used immunoSEQ multiplex PCR; TCRdb keeps in-frame clones, though not all of them. There are a few million clones in the sample; 95% occur only once, and roughly 0.13% lies in the top ten. Input material: naive CD4+ T cells sorted from blood. The subset: CD45RA+ positively selected. The chain couples TRBV6-5 to TRBJ1-5; 7 bases are a match to TRBD1. This TCR came from a man between 18 and 29 years old in good health. The CDR3 nucleotides are TGTGCCAGCAGTTACTCAGGGACAGACAATCAGCCCCAGCATTTT. Translation: CASSYSGTDNQPQHF.